Following are 3 T cell receptor beta chains from one sample sequenced in a study of control samples from healthy donors and cancer patients. TCRdb's table, derived via immunoSEQ multiplex PCR, lists solely in-frame clones and lacks some. The table records roughly 120,000 clones, approximately 90% of them present only once. The sequencing sample was made of blood. These receptors were obtained from a man between 50 and 59 years old in good health.

This chain links TRBV6-5 with TRBJ1-1, with 8 bases identical to TRBD1. Germline V gives CDR1 MNHEY, CDR2 SVGAGI. V lost 6 bases and J lost 10; bases outside the gene matches: 13. CDR3 size: 14 residues. The CDR3 DNA reads TGTGCCAGCAGATGGACAGGGCTGCCCAATGGAGCTTTCTTT. Its translation is CASRWTGLPNGAFF.

As to this clone: The same CDR3 is also encoded by other DNA sequences in this sample. The V and J genes are TRBV6-5 and TRBJ2-7; TRBD1 matches 7 bases. Germline V CDR1 and CDR2: MNHEY, SVGAGI. CDR3 size: 14 residues. With V trimmed by 2 bases and J by 0 bases, 1 base remained unmatched. This chain's CDR3 is CASSYRDSSYEQYF. The CDR3 DNA reads TGTGCCAGCAGTTACAGGGACAGCTCCTACGAGCAGTACTTC.

In this sample, this clone turned up once. The gene calls are TRBV10-3 and TRBJ2-3; 10 nucleotides agree with TRBD2. Losses at the gene ends were 4 bases for V and 2 bases for J; bases not matched to a gene: 6. CDR3 size: 16 residues. CDR1 ENHRY and CDR2 SYGVKD come from the germline V gene. The CDR3 loop reads CAISGYSGGATDTQYF. The CDR3 DNA reads TGTGCCATCAGTGGGTACAGCGGGGGGGCCACAGATACGCAGTATTTT.